Following are 22 T cell receptor beta chains from one sample sequenced in a study of tumor-infiltrating lymphocytes in primary liver carcinoma. The researchers obtained blood RNA from unsorted whole blood and also extracted germline DNA. TCR beta cDNA was made from 500 ng total RNA with a constant-region primer. Libraries covering TCR beta were generated through three nested multiplex PCR rounds (using a slightly modified ARM-PCR). The opening two PCR rounds, approximately 10 cycles each, paired TRBV1-TRBV30 forward primers with a C-beta reverse primer. MiXCR was run by TCRdb on the multiplex PCR reads, yielding one entry per CDR3 protein. The sample yields hundreds of thousands of distinct CDR3 sequences, 50% to 60% seen once. Material for sequencing was peripheral blood. Every receptor here comes from a woman aged 25 to 39 with primary liver carcinoma and hepatitis B virus infection.

This clonotype was detected a few times. The gene calls are TRBV6-2 or TRBV6-3 and TRBJ2-1; D tentatively reads TRBD1 or TRBD2 (6 bases each). The germline V and J ends were trimmed by 6 bases and 3 bases, with 18 bases remaining between them. The V gene's germline CDR1 is MNHEY and CDR2 SVGEGT. CDR3 length equals 16 residues. This chain's CDR3 is CASRPDGGGGYNEQFF. The CDR3 nucleotides are TGTGCCAGCAGGCCGGACGGGGGCGGAGGCTACAATGAGCAGTTCTTC.

This rearrangement joins TRBV12-3 or TRBV12-4 to TRBJ2-3; 8 nucleotides line up with TRBD2. The CDR3 consists of 15 residues. Trimming cost V 6 bases and J 10 bases; bases outside gene matches: 15. CDR3: CASSRLATGREAQYF. In DNA form, the CDR3 reads TGTGCCAGCAGCAGACTAGCGACTGGCAGAGAGGCGCAGTATTTT.

In this sample, this clonotype turned up once. The junction departs from germline at one end; a sequencing error may be responsible. CDR3 sequence (DNA): TGTGCCAGCAGCTCTCATGGGACGGGTACCTACGAGCAATACTTC. Protein product: CASSSHGTGTYEQYF. This sequence joins TRBV11-2 and TRBJ2-7; either TRBD1 or TRBD2 may supply D (5 bases each). CDR3 size: 15 residues. Per the germline V gene, CDR1 is SGHAT and CDR2 is FQNNGV.

CDR3 nucleotide sequence: TGTGCCAGCAGCAAGGGAGTGAACACTGAAGCTTTCTTT. Amino acid sequence: CASSKGVNTEAFF. The genes are TRBV7-9 and TRBJ1-1, with D uncertain. The germline V and J ends were trimmed by 5 bases and 0 bases, with 7 bases remaining between them. Germline assignment: CDR1 SEHNR and CDR2 FQNEAQ (reference sequence). This CDR3 is 13 amino acids long.

The rearrangement joins TRBV4-2 to TRBJ1-6, with 7 bases that match TRBD1. Trimming cost V 0 bases and J 7 bases; bases outside gene matches: 3. In germline, CDR1 is LGHNA, CDR2 YNFKEQ. This CDR3 spans 15 amino acids. The CDR3 loop is CASSQETGWNSPLHF. In nucleotides, the CDR3 is TGTGCCAGCAGCCAAGAGACAGGGTGGAATTCACCCCTCCACTTT.

To note about this clonotype: This sequence may be a read error, since a much larger clone differs from it by one base. This chain connects TRBV6-2 or TRBV6-3 to TRBJ2-1; 10 nucleotides agree with TRBD2. V was clipped by 2 bases and J by 9 bases; unmatched bases: 7. Germline assignment: CDR1 MNHEY and CDR2 SVGEGT. The CDR3 loop spans 15 amino acids. This chain's CDR3 is CASSYGTSADSEQFF. DNA of the CDR3: TGTGCCAGCAGTTACGGGACTAGCGCCGACAGTGAGCAGTTCTTC.

Comments on this clonotype: This could be a read error, since a much larger clone is one nucleotide away. V usage is TRBV29-1 and J usage is TRBJ2-7, with TRBD2 matching 8 bases. The junction had 2 bases not matched to a gene; V was cut back by 5 bases and J by 2 bases. Germline V gives CDR1 SQVTM, CDR2 ANQGSEA. CDR3 length: 12 amino acids. The CDR3 reads CSVLLAAYEQYF. Here the CDR3 DNA reads TGCAGCGTTCTACTAGCGGCCTACGAGCAGTACTTC.

This clonotype was seen only once. At one of its ends the junction is not consistent with the germline gene, which may arise from a read error. This chain joins TRBV5-4 and TRBJ1-2, with D unresolved. This CDR3 is 16 amino acids long. The germline V gene encodes CDR1 SGHNT and CDR2 YYREEE (reference sequence). CDR3 residues: CTSSFGSGQQNYGYTF. The CDR3 DNA reads as TGTACCAGCAGCTTTGGGTCGGGCCAGCAAAACTATGGCTACACCTTC. Complete variable domain (other parts from reference TRBV5-4 and TRBJ1-2): ETGVTQSPTHLIKTRGQQVTLRCSSQSGHNTVSWYQQALGQGPQFIFQYYREEENGRGNFPPRFSGLQFPNYSSELNVNALELDDSALYLCTSSFGSGQQNYGYTFGSGTRLTVV.

Note on this clonotype: The germline gene is not matched at one end of the junction; a read error may be the cause. The gene calls are TRBV7-9 and TRBJ2-5, with D possibly being TRBD1 (5 bases). The CDR3 is 15 residues long. The germline V gene has CDR1 SEHNR and CDR2 FQNEAQ (reference sequence). CDR3: CASRLVPRVQETQYF. The DNA for the CDR3 is TGTGCCAGCAGATTAGTTCCCAGGGTCCAAGAGACCCAGTATTTC. The full variable domain, rest sourced from reference TRBV7-9 and TRBJ2-5, is DTGVSQNPRHKITKRGQNVTFRCDPISEHNRLYWYRQTLGQGPEFLTYFQNEAQLEKSRLLSDRFSAERPKGSFSTLEIQRTEQGDSAMYLCASRLVPRVQETQYFGPGTRLLVL.

This clonotype was seen once. Given a much more abundant clone one base away, this may be a read error. The rearrangement joins TRBV12-3 or TRBV12-4 to TRBJ1-1; no clear D gene. Trimming took 5 bases from V and 6 from J, leaving 16 bases between them. This CDR3 region has 14 residues. The CDR3 coding sequence is TGTGCCAGCAGTCGCAGCGTAATTCGGGCTGAAGCTTTCTTT. Residues: CASSRSVIRAEAFF.

Concerning this clonotype itself: A read error is possible here, since a much larger clone lies one base away. V is TRBV12-3 or TRBV12-4 and J is TRBJ1-2; tentatively, D is TRBD1 (6 bases). The CDR3 runs 18 residues. V gave up 6 bases and J gave up 3 bases, with 26 bases separating them. The CDR3: CASSPRGGQRAGDYGYTF. CDR3 nucleotides: TGTGCCAGCAGCCCCCGAGGGGGGCAGAGGGCGGGGGACTATGGCTACACCTTC.

In the case of this clonotype: Just one base apart from a much larger clone, this may be a read error. This chain links TRBV4-3 with TRBJ2-7; the D is unclear. The CDR3 runs to 14 residues. Germline CDR1 is LGHNA and CDR2 is YSLEER. The CDR3 sequence: CASSQWRSSYKQYF. The CDR3 coding sequence is TGCGCCAGCAGCCAATGGCGGAGCTCCTACAAGCAGTACTTC.

Note on this clonotype: A read error is likely, as this CDR3 ends without the conserved phenylalanine or tryptophan. The rearrangement uses TRBV12-3 or TRBV12-4 and TRBJ2-5, with D perhaps given as TRBD1 or TRBD2 (5 bases each). Between the trimmed V and J ends, which lost 5 bases and 7 bases, there was a span of 23 bases. This CDR3 has 16 residues. This CDR3 reads CASSPLSGLGTGTQYL. The CDR3 DNA reads TGTGCCAGCAGTCCCCTTTCTGGGCTGGGGACGGGGACCCAGTACCTC.

CDR3 region: CAISANWAGGDGYTF. CDR3 coding DNA: TGTGCCATCAGTGCCAATTGGGCAGGGGGCGATGGCTACACCTTC. The chain employs TRBV10-3 and TRBJ1-2, with 8 bases aligning to TRBD1. V was pared by 4 bases and J by 6 bases, with 10 bases of the junction left unmatched. Germline values: CDR1 ENHRY, CDR2 SYGVKD. CDR3 length equals 15 residues.

The J gene is TRBJ2-3, the V gene TRBV2; TRBD2 agrees at 11 bases. Germline CDR1 reads SNHLY; CDR2 reads FYNNEI. V was pared by 3 bases and J by 4 bases, with 9 bases of the junction left unmatched. This CDR3 contains 17 residues. The CDR3 nucleotides read TGTGCCAGCAGTGAGGTTTCACTAGCGGGAGTTCCAGATACGCAGTATTTT. Translated, it gives CASSEVSLAGVPDTQYF. The whole variable domain, filled in from reference TRBV2 and TRBJ2-3, reads EPEVTQTPSHQVTQMGQEVILRCVPISNHLYFYWYRQILGQKVEFLVSFYNNEISEKSEIFDDQFSVERPDGSNFTLKIRSTKLEDSAMYFCASSEVSLAGVPDTQYFGPGTRLTVL.

In the case of this clonotype: A much larger clone is a single base away; this may be a read error. This rearrangement joins TRBV12-3 or TRBV12-4 to TRBJ2-1; TRBD1 aligns across 8 bases. This CDR3 has 15 residues. CDR3 residues: CASSSGGEVYYEQFF. The CDR3 DNA follows: TGTGCCAGCAGTTCAGGGGGCGAAGTCTACTATGAGCAGTTCTTC.

Concerning this clonotype: One junction end does not reproduce the germline sequence, and a read error may be involved. The chain employs TRBV20-1 and TRBJ2-3; D gene uncertain. Germline CDR1 DFQATT, CDR2 SNEGSKA (reference sequence). The CDR3 runs to 15 residues. This chain's CDR3 is CSVRTREGRTDTQYF. The CDR3, as DNA: TGCAGTGTTAGAACCCGAGAAGGGCGCACAGATACGCAGTATTTT.

The genes are TRBV6-1 and TRBJ2-3; weak D call: TRBD2 (5 bases). The CDR3 loop spans 13 amino acids. CDR1 and CDR2 from the germline V gene are MNHNS and SASEGT. DNA of the CDR3: TGTGCGGTAGAGGGAAGGCACACAGATACGCAGTATTTT. It specifies CAVEGRHTDTQYF.

A note on this clonotype: This is likely a read error, given that the CDR3 carries no conserved phenylalanine or tryptophan at its end. The chain is built from TRBV10-3 and TRBJ2-3; D remains unclear. Germline V gene sequence: CDR1 ENHRY, CDR2 SYGVKD. V lost 5 bases, J lost 8 bases, and 11 bases lay in between. This CDR3 has 12 residues. The CDR3 DNA reads as TGTGCCATCAGTCATGATAGCAGTACGCAGTATTCT. Amino acid sequence: CAISHDSSTQYS.

Only a few counts were recorded for this clonotype. It is likely a read error, because the conserved phenylalanine at the end of the CDR3 is missing. It is unclear where the CDR3 begins or ends on the DNA, so no DNA is shown, and the CDR3 is as TCRdb lists it. This chain connects TRBV5-5 to TRBJ1-2; the table's D call TRBD1 went unverified against the DNA. The germline V gene has CDR1 SGHKS and CDR2 YYEKEE (reference sequence). The CDR3 length is 12 residues, termini included. The CDR3 sequence is CASSPGDSLSRL.

CDR3 sequence reads: CASSLSRIAGLCTDTQYF. CDR3 bases: TGTGCCAGCAGCTTAAGCCGCATAGCGGGCTTATGCACAGATACGCAGTATTTT. The rearrangement uses TRBV11-2 and TRBJ2-3; TRBD2 matches 7 bases. The CDR3 is made up of 18 amino acids. CDR1 and CDR2 (germline): SGHAT, FQNNGV. Trimming removed 2 bases from V and 1 base from J; junction bases left unmatched: 12.

The CDR3 region has the DNA TGTGCCAGAAGGAGTCTTGGGTACACTGAAGCTTTCTTT. Translating it yields CARRSLGYTEAFF. The rearrangement uses TRBV11-3 and TRBJ1-1; D ambiguous. The CDR3 loop spans 13 amino acids. The V gene lost 9 bases and the J gene lost 3 bases, with 14 bases spanning the gap. Germline CDR1 and CDR2: SGHNT and YENEEA. Full variable domain (outside the CDR3, taken from reference TRBV11-3 and TRBJ1-1): EAGVVQSPRYKIIEKKQPVAFWCNPISGHNTLYWYLQNLGQGPELLIRYENEEAVDDSQLPKDRFSAERLKGVDSTLKIQPAELGDSAVYLCARRSLGYTEAFFGQGTRLTVV.